This T cell receptor beta chain originates from a study of cytotoxic CD8 clonotypes in ibrutinib-treated CLL. About the study: Sample averages reached 260,000 or so productive templates and 94,082 productive rearrangements. Study-wide results and caveats: Private clonotypes, not public ones, expanded at ibrutinib response.

Trimming removed 0 bases at V and 0 bases at J, with 10 bases between. This CDR3 region has 16 residues. Germline CDR1 reads SGHRS; CDR2 reads YFSETQ. The intended depth for sequencing was 1 in 200,000 to 1 in 1 million T cells. The assay was immunoSEQ multiplex PCR, and TCRdb's table has in-frame clones only and misses some. The data hold tens of thousands of clones, with about 72% observed a single time. Concerning this clone itself: The antigen is unknown.

The source material was PBMCs, sampled after 12 months of ibrutinib treatment. The sequence came from a human donor with chronic lymphocytic leukemia. This chain connects TRBV5-1 to TRBJ2-1, with D hard to call. The CDR3 spells CASSLEVRLSYNEQFF. CDR3 coding DNA: TGCGCCAGCAGCTTGGAGGTTCGGCTCTCCTACAATGAGCAGTTCTTC. The whole variable domain, filled in from reference TRBV5-1 and TRBJ2-1, reads KAGVTQTPRYLIKTRGQQVTLSCSPISGHRSVSWYQQTPGQGLQFLFEYFSETQRNKGNFPGRFSGRQFSNSRSEMNVSTLELGDSALYLCASSLEVRLSYNEQFFGPGTRLTVL.